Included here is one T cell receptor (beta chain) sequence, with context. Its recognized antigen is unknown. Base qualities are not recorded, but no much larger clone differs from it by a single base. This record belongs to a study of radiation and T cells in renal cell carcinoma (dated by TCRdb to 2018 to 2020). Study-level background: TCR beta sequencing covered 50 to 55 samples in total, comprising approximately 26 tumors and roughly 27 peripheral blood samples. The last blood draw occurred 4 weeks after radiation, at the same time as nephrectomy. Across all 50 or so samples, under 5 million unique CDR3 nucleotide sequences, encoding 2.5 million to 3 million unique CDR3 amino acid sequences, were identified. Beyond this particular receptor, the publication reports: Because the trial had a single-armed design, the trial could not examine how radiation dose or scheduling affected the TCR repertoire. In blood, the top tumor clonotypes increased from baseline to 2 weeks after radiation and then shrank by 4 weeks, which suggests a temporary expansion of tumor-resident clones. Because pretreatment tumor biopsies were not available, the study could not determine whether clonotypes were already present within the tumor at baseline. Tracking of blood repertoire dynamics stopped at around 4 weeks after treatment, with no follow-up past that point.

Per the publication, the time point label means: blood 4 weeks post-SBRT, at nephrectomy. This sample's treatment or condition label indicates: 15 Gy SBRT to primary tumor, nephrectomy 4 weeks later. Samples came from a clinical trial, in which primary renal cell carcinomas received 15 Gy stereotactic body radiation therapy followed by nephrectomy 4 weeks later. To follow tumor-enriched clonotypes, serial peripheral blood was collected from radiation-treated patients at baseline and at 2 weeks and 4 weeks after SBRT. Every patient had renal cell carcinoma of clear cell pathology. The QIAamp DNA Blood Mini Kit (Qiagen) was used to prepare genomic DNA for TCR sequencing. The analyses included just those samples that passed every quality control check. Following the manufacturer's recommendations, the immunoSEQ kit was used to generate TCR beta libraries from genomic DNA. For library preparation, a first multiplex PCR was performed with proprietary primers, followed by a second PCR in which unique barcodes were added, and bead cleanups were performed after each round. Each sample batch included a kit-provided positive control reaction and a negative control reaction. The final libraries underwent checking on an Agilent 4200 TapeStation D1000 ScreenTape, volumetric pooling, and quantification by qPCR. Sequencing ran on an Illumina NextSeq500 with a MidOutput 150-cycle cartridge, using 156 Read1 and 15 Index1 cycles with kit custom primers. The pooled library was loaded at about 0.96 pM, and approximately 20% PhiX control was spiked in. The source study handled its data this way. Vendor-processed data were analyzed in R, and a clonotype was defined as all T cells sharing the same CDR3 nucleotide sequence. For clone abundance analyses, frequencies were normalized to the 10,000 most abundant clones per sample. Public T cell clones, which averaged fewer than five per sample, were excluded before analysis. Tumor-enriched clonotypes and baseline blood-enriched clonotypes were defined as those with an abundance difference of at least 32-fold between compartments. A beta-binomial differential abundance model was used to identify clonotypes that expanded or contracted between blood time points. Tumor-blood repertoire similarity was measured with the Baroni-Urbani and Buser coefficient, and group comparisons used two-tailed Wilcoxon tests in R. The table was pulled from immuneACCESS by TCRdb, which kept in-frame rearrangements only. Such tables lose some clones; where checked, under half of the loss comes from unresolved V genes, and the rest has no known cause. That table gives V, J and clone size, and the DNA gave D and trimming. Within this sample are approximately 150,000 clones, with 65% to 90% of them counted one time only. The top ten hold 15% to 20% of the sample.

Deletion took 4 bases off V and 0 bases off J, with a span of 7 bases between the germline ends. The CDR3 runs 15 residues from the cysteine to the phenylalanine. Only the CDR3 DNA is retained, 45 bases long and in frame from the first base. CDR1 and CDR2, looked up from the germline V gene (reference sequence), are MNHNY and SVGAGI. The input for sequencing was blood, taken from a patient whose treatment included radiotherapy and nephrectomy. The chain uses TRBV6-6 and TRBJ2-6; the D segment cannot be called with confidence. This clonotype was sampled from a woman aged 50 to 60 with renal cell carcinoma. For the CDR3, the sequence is CASSSPTSGANVLTF. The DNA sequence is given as TGTGCCAGCAGTTCGCCGACCTCTGGGGCCAACGTCCTGACTTTC.